This T cell receptor beta chain emerged from a study of blood T cell repertoires in COVID-19. The overall study: There were acute and convalescent COVID-19 samples, and they came from the United States, Italy and Spain. Sample material is recorded as cDNA or gDNA derived from T cells, B-cell-depleted T cells, or PBMCs.

This CDR3 has 20 amino acids. This clone is categorized as medium-sized. Per the study methods: Counts of nucleated cells, estimated from reference gene primer amplification, were obtained. The assay was immunoSEQ multiplex PCR, and TCRdb's table has in-frame clones only and misses some. Clone size and the V and J calls come from that table; the DNA yielded D and trimming. The sample contains 35,000 to 45,000 clones, around four fifths of which appear only once. The TCR originated in a man between 70 and 80 years old with acute or convalescent COVID-19. Sequencing was performed on peripheral blood. The gene calls are TRBV21-1 and TRBJ2-7; the table calls TRBD2, which could not be checked here. TRBV21-1 is a recognized pseudogene. The CDR3, as DNA: TGTGCCAGCAGCAAAGTCCCGGGACTAGCGGAGCTGCCTGGGCCCTACGAGCAGTACTTC. Translating gives CASSKVPGLAELPGPYEQYF.